This section outlines one TCR beta chain sequence together with its context. Per the original methods: Estimation of nucleated cell counts was performed using reference gene primer amplification. Assay used: immunoSEQ multiplex PCR; TCRdb lists only in-frame clones, some missing. V, J and clone size derive from that table, while D and trimming were established from the DNA sequence. This sample has around 220,000 clones, with more than 80% found just once. In germline, CDR1 is ENHRY, CDR2 SYGVKD. The V gene lost 7 bases and the J gene lost 0 bases, with 7 bases spanning the gap. The CDR3 spans 13 residues. This sample stems from a study of blood T cell repertoires in COVID-19. Study overall: Acute-phase and convalescent COVID-19 samples originated in the United States, Italy and Spain. Sources were T cells, B-cell-depleted T cells, or PBMCs; the material itself was cDNA or gDNA.

The gene calls are TRBV10-3 and TRBJ1-5, with D unresolved. This receptor was taken from a woman of 80 years or more with acute or convalescent COVID-19. Sample: peripheral blood. The CDR3 DNA reads as TGTGCCATCATGGCAGATAGCAATCAGCCCCAGCATTTT. Translation: CAIMADSNQPQHF.